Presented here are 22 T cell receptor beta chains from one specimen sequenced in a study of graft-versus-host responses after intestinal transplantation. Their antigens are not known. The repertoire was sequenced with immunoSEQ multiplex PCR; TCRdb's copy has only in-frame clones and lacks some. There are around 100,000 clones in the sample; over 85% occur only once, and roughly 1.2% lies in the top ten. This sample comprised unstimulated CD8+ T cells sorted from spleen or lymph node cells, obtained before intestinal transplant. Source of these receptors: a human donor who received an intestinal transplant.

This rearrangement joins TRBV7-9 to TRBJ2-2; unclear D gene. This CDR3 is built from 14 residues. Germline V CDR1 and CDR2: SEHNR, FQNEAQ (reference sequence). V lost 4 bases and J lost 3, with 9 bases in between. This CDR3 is CASSYPRDTGELFF. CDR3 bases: TGTGCCAGCAGCTACCCTCGGGACACCGGGGAGCTGTTTTTT.

The CDR3 protein is CASSQLGNQPQHF. CDR3 sequence (DNA): TGTGCCAGCAGCCAGCTGGGGAATCAGCCCCAGCATTTT. The V and J genes are TRBV27 and TRBJ1-5; D call uncertain. CDR3 size: 13 residues. V lost 6 bases and J 4 bases, leaving 10 bases between the germline ends. The V gene's germline CDR1 is MNHEY and CDR2 SMNVEV (reference sequence).

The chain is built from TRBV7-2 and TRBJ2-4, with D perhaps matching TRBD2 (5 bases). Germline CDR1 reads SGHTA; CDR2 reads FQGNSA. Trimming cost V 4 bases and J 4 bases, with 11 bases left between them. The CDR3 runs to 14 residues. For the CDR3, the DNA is TGTGCCAGCAGCTGGGCTAGCAAAAAAAACATTCAGTACTTC. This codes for CASSWASKKNIQYF.

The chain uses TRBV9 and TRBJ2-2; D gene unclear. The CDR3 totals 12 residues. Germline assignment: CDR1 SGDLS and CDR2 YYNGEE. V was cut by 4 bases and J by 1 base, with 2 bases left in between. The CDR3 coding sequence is TGTGCCAGCAGCATGAACACCGGGGAGCTGTTTTTT. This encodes CASSMNTGELFF.

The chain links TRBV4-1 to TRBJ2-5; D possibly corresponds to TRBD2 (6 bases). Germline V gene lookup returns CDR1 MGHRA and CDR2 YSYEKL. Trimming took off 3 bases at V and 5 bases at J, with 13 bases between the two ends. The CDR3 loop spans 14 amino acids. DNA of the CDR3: TGCGCCAGCAGCCAGGGCCCCGCGGGGGAGACCCAGTACTTC. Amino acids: CASSQGPAGETQYF.

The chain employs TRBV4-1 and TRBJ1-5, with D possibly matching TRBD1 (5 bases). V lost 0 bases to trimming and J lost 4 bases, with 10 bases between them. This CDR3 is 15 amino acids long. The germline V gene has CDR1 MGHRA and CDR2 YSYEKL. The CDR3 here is CASSQDGGRNQPQHF. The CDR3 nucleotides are TGCGCCAGCAGCCAAGATGGGGGAAGGAATCAGCCCCAGCATTTT.

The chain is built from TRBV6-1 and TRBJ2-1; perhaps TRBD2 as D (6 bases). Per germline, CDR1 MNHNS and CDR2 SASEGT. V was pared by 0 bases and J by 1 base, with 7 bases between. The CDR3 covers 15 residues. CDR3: CASSEARGSYNEQFF. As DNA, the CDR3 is TGTGCCAGCAGTGAAGCACGGGGGTCCTACAATGAGCAGTTCTTC.

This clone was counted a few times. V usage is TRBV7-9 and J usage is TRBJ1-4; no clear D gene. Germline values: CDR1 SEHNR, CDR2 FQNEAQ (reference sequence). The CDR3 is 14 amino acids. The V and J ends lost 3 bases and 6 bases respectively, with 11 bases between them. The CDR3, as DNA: TGTGCCAGCAGCTTTCGGGGAAGAGATGAAAAACTGTTTTTT. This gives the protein CASSFRGRDEKLFF.

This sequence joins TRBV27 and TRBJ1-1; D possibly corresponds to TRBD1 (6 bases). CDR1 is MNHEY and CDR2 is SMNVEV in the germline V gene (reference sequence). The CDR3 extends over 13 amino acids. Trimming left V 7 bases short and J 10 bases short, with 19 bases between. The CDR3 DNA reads TGTGCCAGCATCGGGACACTTCAGGAGGGAGCTTTCTTT. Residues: CASIGTLQEGAFF.

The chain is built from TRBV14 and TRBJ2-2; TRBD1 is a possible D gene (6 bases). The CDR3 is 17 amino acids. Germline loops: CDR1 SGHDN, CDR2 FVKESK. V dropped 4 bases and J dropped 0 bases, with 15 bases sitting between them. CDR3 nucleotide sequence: TGTGCCAGCAGCCGACGGACAGACCTCTCGAACACCGGGGAGCTGTTTTTT. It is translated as CASSRRTDLSNTGELFF.

The CDR3 sequence: CASSVIFGGNTIYF. CDR3 sequence (DNA): TGTGCCAGCAGCGTTATCTTCGGTGGAAACACCATATATTTT. The V and J genes are TRBV7-2 and TRBJ1-3; D gene uncertain. Germline-derived CDR1 and CDR2 are SGHTA and FQGNSA. Trimming cost V 5 bases and J 3 bases, with 11 bases left between them. The CDR3 is made up of 14 amino acids.

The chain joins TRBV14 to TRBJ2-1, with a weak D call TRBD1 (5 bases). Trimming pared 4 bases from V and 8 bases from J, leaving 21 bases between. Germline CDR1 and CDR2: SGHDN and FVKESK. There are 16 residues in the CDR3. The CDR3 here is CASSPIFGRDIDEQFF. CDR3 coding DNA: TGTGCCAGCAGCCCAATTTTCGGCAGGGATATAGATGAGCAGTTCTTC.

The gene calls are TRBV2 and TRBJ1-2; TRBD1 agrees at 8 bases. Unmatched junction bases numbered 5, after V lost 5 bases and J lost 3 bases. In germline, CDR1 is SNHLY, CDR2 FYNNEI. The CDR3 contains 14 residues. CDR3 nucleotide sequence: TGTGCCAGCAGTCGAGCAGGGGGCGACTATGGCTACACCTTC. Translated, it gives CASSRAGGDYGYTF.

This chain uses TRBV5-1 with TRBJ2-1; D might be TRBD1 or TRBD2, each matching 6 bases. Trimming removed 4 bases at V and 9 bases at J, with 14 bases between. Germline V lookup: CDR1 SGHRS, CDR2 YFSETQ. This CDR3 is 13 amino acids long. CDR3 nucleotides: TGCGCCAGCAGCCTGGGGGGCCGGGTTGAGCAGTTCTTC. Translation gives CASSLGGRVEQFF.

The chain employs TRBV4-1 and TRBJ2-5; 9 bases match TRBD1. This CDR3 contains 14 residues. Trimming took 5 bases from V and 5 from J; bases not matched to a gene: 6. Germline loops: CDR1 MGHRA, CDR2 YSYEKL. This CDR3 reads CASSIQGAQETQYF. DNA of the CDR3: TGCGCCAGCAGCATACAGGGGGCGCAGGAGACCCAGTACTTC.

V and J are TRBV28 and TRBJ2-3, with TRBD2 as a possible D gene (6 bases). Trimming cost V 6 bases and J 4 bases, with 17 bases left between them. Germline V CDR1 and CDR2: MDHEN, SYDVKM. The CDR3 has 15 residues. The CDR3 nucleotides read TGTGCCAGCAGCCGGGACTCCGGGAAGTCAGATACGCAGTATTTT. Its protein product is CASSRDSGKSDTQYF.

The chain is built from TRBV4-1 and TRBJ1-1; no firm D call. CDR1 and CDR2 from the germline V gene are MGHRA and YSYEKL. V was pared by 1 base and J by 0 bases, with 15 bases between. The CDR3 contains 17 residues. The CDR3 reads CASSQAPTASMNTEAFF. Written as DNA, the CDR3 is TGCGCCAGCAGCCAAGCCCCCACCGCCTCCATGAACACTGAAGCTTTCTTT.

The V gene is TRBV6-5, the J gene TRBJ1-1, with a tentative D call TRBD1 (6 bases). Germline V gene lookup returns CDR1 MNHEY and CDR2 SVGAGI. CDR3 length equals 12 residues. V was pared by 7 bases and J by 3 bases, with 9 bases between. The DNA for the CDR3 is TGTGCCAGCACTGGGGGCTACACTGAAGCTTTCTTT. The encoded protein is CASTGGYTEAFF.

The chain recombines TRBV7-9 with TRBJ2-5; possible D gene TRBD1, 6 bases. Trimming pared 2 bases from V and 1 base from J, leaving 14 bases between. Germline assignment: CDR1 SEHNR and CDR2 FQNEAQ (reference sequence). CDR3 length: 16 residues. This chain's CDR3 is CASSLPTGKSQETQYF. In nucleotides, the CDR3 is TGTGCCAGCAGCTTACCTACAGGGAAATCCCAAGAGACCCAGTACTTC.

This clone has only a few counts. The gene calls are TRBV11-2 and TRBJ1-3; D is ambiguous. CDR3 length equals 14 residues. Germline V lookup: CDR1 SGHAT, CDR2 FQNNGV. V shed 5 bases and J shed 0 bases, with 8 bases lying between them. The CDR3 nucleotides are TGTGCCAGCAGCCCAGAGGGCTCTGGAAACACCATATATTTT. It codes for CASSPEGSGNTIYF.

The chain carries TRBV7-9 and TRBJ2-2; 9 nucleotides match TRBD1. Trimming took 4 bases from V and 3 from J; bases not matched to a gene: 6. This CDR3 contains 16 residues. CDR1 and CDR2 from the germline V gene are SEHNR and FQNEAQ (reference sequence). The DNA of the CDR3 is TGTGCCAGCAGCTCCGGGACAGGGTATCACACCGGGGAGCTGTTTTTT. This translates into CASSSGTGYHTGELFF.

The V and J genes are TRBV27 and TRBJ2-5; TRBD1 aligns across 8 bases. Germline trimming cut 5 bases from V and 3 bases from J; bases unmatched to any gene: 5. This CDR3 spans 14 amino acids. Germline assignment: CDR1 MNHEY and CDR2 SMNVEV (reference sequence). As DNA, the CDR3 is TGTGCCAGCAGTCCATTGACAGGGGAAGAGACCCAGTACTTC. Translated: CASSPLTGEETQYF.